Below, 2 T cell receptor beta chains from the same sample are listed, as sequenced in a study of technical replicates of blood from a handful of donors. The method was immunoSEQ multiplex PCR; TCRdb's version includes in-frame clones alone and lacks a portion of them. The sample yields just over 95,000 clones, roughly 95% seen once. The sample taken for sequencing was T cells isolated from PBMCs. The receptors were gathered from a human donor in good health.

This CDR3 is CASSLVRGAHNEQFF. The CDR3 region has the DNA TGTGCCAGCAGCTTAGTCCGGGGGGCGCACAATGAGCAGTTCTTC. This sequence joins TRBV7-2 and TRBJ2-1; the D gene is possibly TRBD2 (7 bases). This CDR3 has 15 amino acids. Trimming left V 1 base short and J 5 bases short, with 12 bases between. Germline CDR1 is SGHTA and CDR2 is FQGNSA. Filled out from reference TRBV7-2 and TRBJ2-1, the complete variable domain reads GAGVSQSPSNKVTEKGKDVELRCDPISGHTALYWYRQSLGQGLEFLIYFQGNSAPDKSGLPSDRFSAERTGGSVSTLTIQRTQQEDSAVYLCASSLVRGAHNEQFFGPGTRLTVL.

CDR3 residues: CASRRDRGTEAFF. CDR3 sequence (DNA): TGTGCCAGCAGGCGGGACAGGGGAACTGAAGCTTTCTTT. The rearrangement links TRBV6-5 to TRBJ1-1, with 10 bases identical to TRBD1. This CDR3 contains 13 residues. The junction had 3 bases not matched to a gene; V was cut back by 6 bases and J by 5 bases. Germline V gene sequence: CDR1 MNHEY, CDR2 SVGAGI.